The 22 T cell receptor beta chains presented below share a single source sample, sequenced in a study of cytomegalovirus exposure and HLA in healthy donors. With 60 Vbeta and 13 Jbeta primers, the PCR was carried out. The table came from immunoSEQ multiplex PCR; TCRdb's copy has only in-frame clones and leaves some out. Of around 100,000 clones listed, about 68% are singletons. Source material: PBMCs. The receptor source for this set is a male donor in good health and CMV-seropositive.

This clone occurred a few times. CDR3 nucleotide sequence: TGCAGCGTTGAAATGGACAGTGGCACTGAAGCTTTCTTT. It is translated as CSVEMDSGTEAFF. This sequence joins TRBV29-1 and TRBJ1-1; possibly TRBD1 for D (6 bases). The V end was cut by 2 bases, the J end by 4 bases, with 11 bases between. CDR1 and CDR2 (germline): SQVTM, ANQGSEA. This CDR3 has 13 amino acids.

The rearrangement joins TRBV19 to TRBJ2-1; TRBD2 might be the D (5 bases). Germline V gives CDR1 LNHDA, CDR2 SQIVND (reference sequence). The V end lost 1 base, the J end lost 0 bases, and 10 bases lay between the germline ends. CDR3 size: 16 residues. The CDR3 DNA sequence: TGTGCCAGTAGTATAGGATGGGAGAGCTCCTACAATGAGCAGTTCTTC. This gives the protein CASSIGWESSYNEQFF.

The chain links TRBV7-9 to TRBJ1-4, with 7 bases fitting TRBD1. The germline gives CDR1 SEHNR, CDR2 FQNEAQ (reference sequence). The CDR3 is made up of 19 amino acids. Losses at the gene ends were 1 base for V and 0 bases for J; bases not matched to a gene: 11. The CDR3 region is CASSLEQGTLEATNEKLFF. The CDR3 bases are TGTGCCAGCAGCTTAGAACAGGGGACCCTAGAAGCAACTAATGAAAAACTGTTTTTT.

The J gene is TRBJ1-1, the V gene TRBV7-2, with D possibly being TRBD1 (5 bases). Trimming stripped 1 base from V and 3 bases from J, with 9 bases between. This CDR3 is 14 amino acids long. Germline CDR1 and CDR2: SGHTA and FQGNSA. CDR3 residues: CASSLDGGDTEAFF. CDR3 in DNA: TGTGCCAGCAGCTTAGATGGGGGGGACACTGAAGCTTTCTTT. Variable domain in full (rest from reference TRBV7-2 and TRBJ1-1): GAGVSQSPSNKVTEKGKDVELRCDPISGHTALYWYRQSLGQGLEFLIYFQGNSAPDKSGLPSDRFSAERTGGSVSTLTIQRTQQEDSAVYLCASSLDGGDTEAFFGQGTRLTVV.

The chain recombines TRBV6-6 with TRBJ2-1; D is ambiguous. V was clipped by 3 bases and J by 10 bases, with 10 bases between them. Germline loops: CDR1 MNHNY, CDR2 SVGAGI (reference sequence). The CDR3 runs 12 residues. The CDR3 DNA is TGTGCCAGCAGTTATACGGGTGACGAGCAGTTCTTC. Residues: CASSYTGDEQFF.

The count of this clone is one. The chain's CDR3 is CASSDGSFKGGQQYF. DNA for the CDR3: TGTGCCAGCAGTGATGGGTCCTTTAAAGGAGGTCAACAGTACTTC. This chain links TRBV6-1 with TRBJ2-4; weak D call: TRBD2 (5 bases). V lost 3 bases to trimming and J lost 13 bases, with 22 bases between them. This CDR3 is 15 amino acids long. The germline CDR1 and CDR2 sequences are MNHNS and SASEGT.

The chain uses TRBV13 and TRBJ2-7, with 10 positions matching TRBD1. The V segment lost 5 bases and the J segment 6 bases; nucleotides outside the gene matches: 7. This CDR3 spans 14 amino acids. CDR1 is PRHDT and CDR2 is FYEKMQ in the germline V gene (reference sequence). The chain's CDR3 is CASSLGQGVFEQYF. CDR3 nucleotides: TGTGCCAGCAGCCTCGGACAGGGGGTCTTCGAGCAGTACTTC. Using reference TRBV13 and TRBJ2-7 for the parts outside the CDR3, the full variable domain is AAGVIQSPRHLIKEKRETATLKCYPIPRHDTVYWYQQGPGQDPQFLISFYEKMQSDKGSIPDRFSAQQFSDYHSELNMSSLELGDSALYFCASSLGQGVFEQYFGPGTRLTVT.

This chain uses TRBV27 with TRBJ1-4; D unresolved. Germline CDR1 MNHEY, CDR2 SMNVEV (reference sequence). Between the trimmed V and J ends, which lost 4 bases and 5 bases, there was a span of 8 bases. CDR3 length: 13 amino acids. CDR3 nucleotides: TGTGCCAGCAGTTGGAGCAGAAATGAAAAACTGTTTTTT. Its protein product is CASSWSRNEKLFF.

V gene TRBV5-1 combines with J gene TRBJ1-3; the D is unclear. The CDR3 totals 14 residues. Germline V gives CDR1 SGHRS, CDR2 YFSETQ. Between the trimmed V and J ends, which lost 2 bases and 7 bases, there was a span of 13 bases. The CDR3 loop reads CASSLFLAGNTIYF. The CDR3, as DNA: TGCGCCAGCAGCTTATTTTTGGCGGGGAACACCATATATTTT.

V gene TRBV4-1 combines with J gene TRBJ2-5, with 11 positions matching TRBD2. Looked up from germline, CDR1 is MGHRA and CDR2 is YSYEKL. This CDR3 comprises 19 residues. J lost 6 bases, V lost 3 bases, and 18 bases had no gene match. The CDR3 nucleotides are TGCGCCAGCAGCCACAATAGCGGGGGGGCCTTAGTCGCCCCACAGACCCAGTACTTC. It specifies CASSHNSGGALVAPQTQYF.

This chain joins TRBV4-3 and TRBJ1-1, with 7 bases lining up with TRBD1. The germline V gene encodes CDR1 LGHNA and CDR2 YSLEER. With V trimmed by 4 bases and J by 3 bases, 8 bases remained unmatched. This CDR3 has 15 amino acids. CDR3 region: CASSRSQGLDTEAFF. The CDR3 DNA sequence: TGCGCCAGCAGCCGATCACAGGGGTTGGACACTGAAGCTTTCTTT.

The V and J genes are TRBV9 and TRBJ2-2; 7 positions match TRBD1. After removal of 7 bases from V and 5 bases from J, the junction contained 8 bases not matched to a gene. Germline values: CDR1 SGDLS, CDR2 YYNGEE. The CDR3 contains 14 residues. The CDR3 is CASCRDRNTGELFF. DNA of the CDR3: TGTGCCAGCTGCCGGGACAGAAATACCGGGGAGCTGTTTTTT.

The chain employs TRBV7-9 and TRBJ2-7; 7 nucleotides line up with TRBD2. Germline V gene data show CDR1 as SEHNR and CDR2 as FQNEAQ (reference sequence). The CDR3 runs to 15 residues. The V segment lost 4 bases and the J segment 5 bases; nucleotides outside the gene matches: 11. For the CDR3, the DNA is TGTGCCAGCAGCTCCCCTTCGGTAGGGAGGGACGAGCAGTACTTC. As protein: CASSSPSVGRDEQYF.

V gene TRBV30 combines with J gene TRBJ1-6; 10 nucleotides match TRBD1. The CDR3 extends over 13 amino acids. Trimming took 1 base from V and 10 from J; bases not matched to a gene: 1. CDR1 and CDR2 from the germline V gene are GTSNPN and SVGIG (reference sequence). The CDR3 DNA reads as TGTGCCTGGAGTGAGGGACAGGGGTCACCCCTCCACTTT. Translated, it gives CAWSEGQGSPLHF.

CDR3 amino acids: CASSLKTPAGAFF. CDR3 sequence (DNA): TGTGCCAGCAGCCTTAAGACACCCGCTGGAGCTTTCTTT. The J gene is TRBJ1-1, the V gene TRBV4-2, with unresolved D. There are 13 residues in the CDR3. Germline V CDR1 and CDR2: LGHNA, YNFKEQ. Trimming removed 4 bases at V and 10 bases at J, with 16 bases between.

This clone has more than one count but fewer than ten. The chain links TRBV6-5 to TRBJ1-2; D might be TRBD1 (6 bases). CDR1 and CDR2 (germline): MNHEY, SVGAGI. Trimming left V 0 bases short and J 4 bases short, with 12 bases between. CDR3 length equals 15 residues. CDR3 protein: CASSYSQGGSYGYTF. CDR3 nucleotides: TGTGCCAGCAGTTACTCACAGGGCGGTAGCTATGGCTACACCTTC.

This clone was recorded only once. One end of the junction fails to match germline, which may point to a read error. The chain couples TRBV5-1 to TRBJ2-2; 8 positions match TRBD1. Germline values: CDR1 SGHRS, CDR2 YFSETQ. This CDR3 contains 15 residues. This CDR3 reads CASNLQGADTGELFF. CDR3 DNA: TGCGCCAGCAACTTGCAGGGGGCGGACACCGGGGAGCTGTTTTTT. Filled out from reference TRBV5-1 and TRBJ2-2, the complete variable domain reads KAGVTQTPRYLIKTRGQQVTLSCSPISGHRSVSWYQQTPGQGLQFLFEYFSETQRNKGNFPGRFSGRQFSNSRSEMNVSTLELGDSALYLCASNLQGADTGELFFGEGSRLTVL.

The V gene is TRBV18, the J gene TRBJ1-2; D gene uncertain. Trimming cost V 1 base and J 3 bases, with 3 bases left between them. CDR1 KGHSH and CDR2 LQKENI come from the germline V gene. The CDR3 runs 12 residues. The chain's CDR3 is CASSPRDYGYTF. In DNA, the CDR3 is TGTGCCAGCTCACCACGAGACTATGGCTACACCTTC.

The chain uses TRBV6-5 and TRBJ1-2; D is unresolved. CDR3 length: 14 amino acids. Germline-derived CDR1 and CDR2 are MNHEY and SVGAGI. The V and J ends lost 7 bases and 4 bases respectively, with 16 bases between them. CDR3 loop: CASTTPRESYGYTF. DNA for the CDR3: TGTGCCAGCACCACCCCCCGGGAAAGCTATGGCTACACCTTC.

V usage is TRBV10-3 and J usage is TRBJ2-3; TRBD1 agrees at 7 bases. Germline CDR1 reads ENHRY; CDR2 reads SYGVKD. This CDR3 region has 12 residues. J lost 6 bases, V lost 5 bases, and 2 bases had no gene match. The CDR3 sequence is CAISTGEDTQYF. DNA for the CDR3: TGTGCCATCAGTACAGGGGAGGATACGCAGTATTTT.

CDR3 loop: CAISESTGGRPLHF. The CDR3 region has the DNA TGTGCCATCAGTGAATCTACAGGGGGAAGACCCCTCCACTTT. The V call is TRBV10-3, the J call TRBJ1-6; 8 bases agree with TRBD1. The CDR3 has 14 residues. Germline CDR1 ENHRY, CDR2 SYGVKD. Trimming took 3 bases from V and 12 from J; bases not matched to a gene: 7.

This clone was observed a few times. The chain recombines TRBV15 with TRBJ1-6; TRBD1 aligns across 8 bases. V was clipped by 3 bases and J by 6 bases; unmatched bases: 4. Germline-derived CDR1 and CDR2 are LNHNV and YYDKDF (reference sequence). The CDR3 extends over 15 amino acids. The CDR3 bases are TGTGCCACCAGCAGGGTCACAGGGGGTAATTCACCCCTCCACTTT. It is translated as CATSRVTGGNSPLHF.